This T cell receptor beta chain is drawn from a study of blood T cell repertoires in COVID-19. Study-level information: Sites across the United States, Italy and Spain contributed samples from acute and convalescent COVID-19.

The V end was cut by 7 bases, the J end by 8 bases, with 20 bases between. Germline V gene lookup returns CDR1 MNHNY and CDR2 SVGAGI (reference sequence). The CDR3 has 15 residues. As handled by the study authors: Reference gene primer amplification in the assay estimated nucleated cell counts. Sequencing used immunoSEQ multiplex PCR; TCRdb keeps in-frame clones, though not all of them. V and J calls and clone size come straight from that table; D and trimming were deduced from the DNA. In the table there are roughly 200,000 clones, approximately 87% of which are singletons. Sequencing was performed on peripheral blood. This sequence joins TRBV6-6 and TRBJ1-4, with TRBD1 as a possible D gene (5 bases). This receptor was identified in a person aged 65 to 79 with COVID-19, enrolled during active disease. The CDR3 protein is CASTTVGRGNEKLFF. The DNA of the CDR3 is TGTGCCAGCACCACGGTGGGACGGGGGAACGAAAAACTGTTTTTT.